This TCR beta chain was recorded in a study of CD8 T cells in ankylosing spondylitis. Findings of the study overall: Enrichment of disease-linked clones was reportedly significant in matched ankylosing spondylitis synovial fluid. The disease-linked clones had a CD8+ phenotype and low blood frequencies. Within ankylosing spondylitis blood, a TCR beta motif made up of seven or eight highly homologous variants appeared to be characteristic.

After removal of 6 bases from V and 3 bases from J, the junction contained 14 bases not matched to a gene. CDR3 length: 16 amino acids. In germline, CDR1 is MNHNS, CDR2 SASEGT. For this clonotype: Its target is unknown.

TCR beta libraries were made by quantitative 5'-RACE with molecular barcodes. TCRdb independently ran MiXCR on the 5' RACE reads; one entry per CDR3 protein. The data show hundreds of thousands of distinct CDR3 sequences, over 15% seen once. This TCR derives from a male donor with ankylosing spondylitis. The J gene is TRBJ2-7, the V gene TRBV6-1; 7 bases agree with TRBD2. Sequencing was performed on blood, either unsorted or a sorted T cell fraction (not recorded which). This CDR3 is CASSLRAAASGYEQYF. The CDR3 nucleotides are TGTGCCAGCAGCCTACGAGCTGCGGCTAGCGGCTACGAGCAGTACTTC.